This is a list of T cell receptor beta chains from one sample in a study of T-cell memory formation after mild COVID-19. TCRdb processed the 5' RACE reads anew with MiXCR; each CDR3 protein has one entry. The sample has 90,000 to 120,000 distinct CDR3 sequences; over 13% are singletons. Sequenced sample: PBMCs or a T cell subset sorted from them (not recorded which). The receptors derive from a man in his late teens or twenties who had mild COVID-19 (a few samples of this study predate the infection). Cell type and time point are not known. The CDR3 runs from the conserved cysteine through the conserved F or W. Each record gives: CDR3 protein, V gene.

CDR3 protein: CASSPQGVGEQYF; V gene: TRBV9
CDR3 protein: CASSGGAGADTQYF; V gene: TRBV6-5
CDR3 protein: CASSSPRTGDYGYTF; V gene: TRBV27
CDR3 protein: CASSLVGRSSYNEQFF; V gene: TRBV12-3/TRBV12-4
CDR3 protein: CASSVLAGALGDTQYF; V gene: TRBV9
CDR3 protein: CASSIDSGTDTQYF; V gene: TRBV19
CDR3 protein: CSALPKETIDTQYF; V gene: TRBV20-1
CDR3 protein: CASSLGAQSYNEQFF; V gene: TRBV7-2
CDR3 protein: CASSQDQVVGEETQYF; V gene: TRBV4-1
CDR3 protein: CASSYSDSSYEQYF; V gene: TRBV6-5
CDR3 protein: CASSGGQSSGNTIYF; V gene: TRBV9
CDR3 protein: CASSPMGQSRSVGNQPQHF; V gene: TRBV6-5
CDR3 protein: CASSQEEGARNEQYF; V gene: TRBV4-1
CDR3 protein: CASSYSTDRGPKTQYF; V gene: TRBV6-6
CDR3 protein: CASSTGTGNEQFF; V gene: TRBV28
CDR3 protein: CASSNMLAGGLNEQFF; V gene: TRBV6-2/TRBV6-3
CDR3 protein: CASSPGTGNEQFF; V gene: TRBV4-1
CDR3 protein: CASSDGEIRDRVVWGDSQPQHF; V gene: TRBV6-1
CDR3 protein: CSASITEAFF; V gene: TRBV20-1
CDR3 protein: CASSYRGWTEAFF; V gene: TRBV25-1
CDR3 protein: CASSRTSGGREETQYF; V gene: TRBV5-1
CDR3 protein: CASSPTHRADTQYF; V gene: TRBV7-9
CDR3 protein: CASSPGGPNTIYF; V gene: TRBV7-9
CDR3 protein: CASSFRPGDNQPQHF; V gene: TRBV28
CDR3 protein: CASSQEEQGDYEQYF; V gene: TRBV4-3
CDR3 protein: CASSLPGQGVNEQYF; V gene: TRBV7-2
CDR3 protein: CRTGADEQFF; V gene: TRBV20-1
CDR3 protein: CASSDWDSSGNTIYF; V gene: TRBV6-1
CDR3 protein: CSARDRLSGQGYVYSNQPQHF; V gene: TRBV20-1
CDR3 protein: CASSLWGQGMNIQYF; V gene: TRBV5-6
CDR3 protein: CASSLGTSSGNTIYF; V gene: TRBV12-3/TRBV12-4
CDR3 protein: CASSASSGELFF; V gene: TRBV7-9